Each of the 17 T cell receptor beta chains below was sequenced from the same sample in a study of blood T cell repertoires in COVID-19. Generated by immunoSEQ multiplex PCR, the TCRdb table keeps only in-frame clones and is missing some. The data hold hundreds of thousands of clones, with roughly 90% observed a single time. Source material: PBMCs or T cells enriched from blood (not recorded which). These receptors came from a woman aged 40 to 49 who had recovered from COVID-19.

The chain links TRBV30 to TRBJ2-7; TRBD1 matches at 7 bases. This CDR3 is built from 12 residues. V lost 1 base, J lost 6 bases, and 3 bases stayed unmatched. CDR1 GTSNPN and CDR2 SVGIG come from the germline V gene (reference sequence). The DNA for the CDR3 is TGTGCCTGGAGTGGTTCAGGGGGCGAGCAGTACTTC. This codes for CAWSGSGGEQYF. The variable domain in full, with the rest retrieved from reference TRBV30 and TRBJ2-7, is SQTIHQWPATLVQPVGSPLSLECTVEGTSNPNLYWYRQAAGRGLQLLFYSVGIGQISSEVPQNLSASRPQDRQFILSSKKLLLSDSGFYLCAWSGSGGEQYFGPGTRLTVT.

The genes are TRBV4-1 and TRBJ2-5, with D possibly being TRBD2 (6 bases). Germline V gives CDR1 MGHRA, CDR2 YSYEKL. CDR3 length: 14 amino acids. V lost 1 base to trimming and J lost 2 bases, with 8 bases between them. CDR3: CASSQGDWQETQYF. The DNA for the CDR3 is TGCGCCAGCAGCCAAGGGGACTGGCAAGAGACCCAGTACTTC.

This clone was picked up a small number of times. The CDR3 region is CSVSWGEADSPLHF. The CDR3 nucleotides read TGCAGCGTCTCCTGGGGGGAAGCAGATTCACCCCTCCACTTT. This sequence joins TRBV29-1 and TRBJ1-6; possible D gene TRBD1, 5 bases. The CDR3 sequence is 14 residues long. Germline loops: CDR1 SQVTM, CDR2 ANQGSEA. V was cut by 6 bases and J by 8 bases, with 17 bases left in between. The whole variable domain, remainder taken from reference TRBV29-1 and TRBJ1-6, is SAVISQKPSRDICQRGTSLTIQCQVDSQVTMMFWYRQQPGQSLTLIATANQGSEATYESGFVIDKFPISRPNLTFSTLTVSNMSPEDSSIYLCSVSWGEADSPLHFGNGTRLTVT.

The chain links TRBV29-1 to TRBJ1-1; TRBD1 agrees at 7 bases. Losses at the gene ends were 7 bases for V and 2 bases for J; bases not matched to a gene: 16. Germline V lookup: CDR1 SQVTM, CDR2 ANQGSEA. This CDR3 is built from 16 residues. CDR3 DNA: TGCAGCGCCACCCCCCCCCACAGGGGCGGTAACACTGAAGCTTTCTTT. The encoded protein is CSATPPHRGGNTEAFF.

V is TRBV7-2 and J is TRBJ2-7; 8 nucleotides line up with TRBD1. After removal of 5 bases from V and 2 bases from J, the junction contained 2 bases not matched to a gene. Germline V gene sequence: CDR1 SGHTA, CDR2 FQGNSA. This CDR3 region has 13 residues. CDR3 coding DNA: TGTGCCAGCAGCATGGGACAGGCCTACGAGCAGTACTTC. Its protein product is CASSMGQAYEQYF.

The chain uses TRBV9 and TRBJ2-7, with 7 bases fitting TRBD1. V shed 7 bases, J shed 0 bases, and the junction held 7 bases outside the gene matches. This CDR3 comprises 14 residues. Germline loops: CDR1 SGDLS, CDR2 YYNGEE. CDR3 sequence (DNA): TGTGCCAGCGGAGTATCAGGGGGCTCCTACGAGCAGTACTTC. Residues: CASGVSGGSYEQYF.

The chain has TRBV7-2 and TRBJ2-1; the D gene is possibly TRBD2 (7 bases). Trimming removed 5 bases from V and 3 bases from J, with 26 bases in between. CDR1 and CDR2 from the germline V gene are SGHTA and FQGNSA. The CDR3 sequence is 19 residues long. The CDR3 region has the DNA TGTGCCAGCAGCCCGCACCCTTTGGGCGGGGGCGGGGACTACAATGAGCAGTTCTTC. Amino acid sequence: CASSPHPLGGGGDYNEQFF.

The CDR3 nucleotides are TGTGCCAGCAAACTCACAGATACGCAGTATTTT. It yields the protein CASKLTDTQYF. The V and J genes are TRBV12-3 or TRBV12-4 and TRBJ2-3; D uncertain. The CDR3 loop spans 11 amino acids. Trimming took off 7 bases at V and 2 bases at J, with 4 bases between the two ends.

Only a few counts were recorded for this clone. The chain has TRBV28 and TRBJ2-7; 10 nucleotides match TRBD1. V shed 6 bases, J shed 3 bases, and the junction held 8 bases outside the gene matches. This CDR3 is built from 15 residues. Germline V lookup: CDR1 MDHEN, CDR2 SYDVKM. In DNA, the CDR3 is TGTGCCAGCAGCCCGGGACAGGGGCACAACTACGAGCAGTACTTC. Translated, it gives CASSPGQGHNYEQYF.

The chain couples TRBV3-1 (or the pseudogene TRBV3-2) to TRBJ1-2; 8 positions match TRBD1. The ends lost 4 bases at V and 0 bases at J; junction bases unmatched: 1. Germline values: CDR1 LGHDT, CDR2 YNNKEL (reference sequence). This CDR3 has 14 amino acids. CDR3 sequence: CASSRDRSNYGYTF. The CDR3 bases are TGTGCCAGCAGCCGGGACAGGTCTAACTATGGCTACACCTTC.

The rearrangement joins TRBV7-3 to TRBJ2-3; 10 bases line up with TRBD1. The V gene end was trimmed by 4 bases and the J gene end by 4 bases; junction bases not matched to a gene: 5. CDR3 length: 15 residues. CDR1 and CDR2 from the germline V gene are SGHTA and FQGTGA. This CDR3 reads CASSSTGGIADTQYF. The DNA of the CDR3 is TGTGCCAGCAGCTCGACAGGGGGCATAGCAGATACGCAGTATTTT.

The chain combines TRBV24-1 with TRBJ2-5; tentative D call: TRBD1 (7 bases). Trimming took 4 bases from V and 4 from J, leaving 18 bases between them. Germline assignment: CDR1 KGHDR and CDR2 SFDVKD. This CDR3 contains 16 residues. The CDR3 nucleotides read TGTGCCACCAGTGACCATCAAAGGAGGGGGCGAGAGACCCAGTACTTC. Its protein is CATSDHQRRGRETQYF.

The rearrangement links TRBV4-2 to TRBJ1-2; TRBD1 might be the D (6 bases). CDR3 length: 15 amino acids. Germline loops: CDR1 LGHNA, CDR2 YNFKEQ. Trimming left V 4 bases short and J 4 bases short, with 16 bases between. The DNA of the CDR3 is TGTGCCAGCAGCCCCACCAAGGGGGTTATCTATGGCTACACCTTC. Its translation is CASSPTKGVIYGYTF.

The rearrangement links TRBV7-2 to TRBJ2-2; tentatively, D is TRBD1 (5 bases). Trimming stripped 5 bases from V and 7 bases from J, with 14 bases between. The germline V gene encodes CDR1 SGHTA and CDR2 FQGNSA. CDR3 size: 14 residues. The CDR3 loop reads CASSLSQGYGELFF. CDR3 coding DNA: TGTGCCAGCAGCCTTTCTCAGGGCTACGGGGAGCTGTTTTTT.

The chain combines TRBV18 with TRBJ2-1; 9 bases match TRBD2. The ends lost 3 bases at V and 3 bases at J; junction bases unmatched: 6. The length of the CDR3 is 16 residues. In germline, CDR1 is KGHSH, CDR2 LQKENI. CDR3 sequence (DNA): TGTGCCAGCTCACCTCTGGCGGGAGGGGACTACAATGAGCAGTTCTTC. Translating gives CASSPLAGGDYNEQFF.

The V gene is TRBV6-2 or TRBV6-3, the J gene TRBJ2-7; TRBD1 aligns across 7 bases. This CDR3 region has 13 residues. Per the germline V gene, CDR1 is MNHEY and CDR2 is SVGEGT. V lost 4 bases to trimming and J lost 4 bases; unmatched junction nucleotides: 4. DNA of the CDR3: TGTGCCAGCAGTTTCGGGACAGCTTACGAGCAGTACTTC. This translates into CASSFGTAYEQYF.

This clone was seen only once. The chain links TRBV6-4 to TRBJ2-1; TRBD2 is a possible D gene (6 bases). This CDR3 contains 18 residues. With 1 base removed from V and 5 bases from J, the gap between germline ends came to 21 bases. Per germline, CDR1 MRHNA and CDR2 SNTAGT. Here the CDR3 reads CASSDLRGLPLTDNEQFF. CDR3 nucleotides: TGTGCCAGCAGTGACTTGAGGGGACTTCCCTTAACGGACAATGAGCAGTTCTTC.